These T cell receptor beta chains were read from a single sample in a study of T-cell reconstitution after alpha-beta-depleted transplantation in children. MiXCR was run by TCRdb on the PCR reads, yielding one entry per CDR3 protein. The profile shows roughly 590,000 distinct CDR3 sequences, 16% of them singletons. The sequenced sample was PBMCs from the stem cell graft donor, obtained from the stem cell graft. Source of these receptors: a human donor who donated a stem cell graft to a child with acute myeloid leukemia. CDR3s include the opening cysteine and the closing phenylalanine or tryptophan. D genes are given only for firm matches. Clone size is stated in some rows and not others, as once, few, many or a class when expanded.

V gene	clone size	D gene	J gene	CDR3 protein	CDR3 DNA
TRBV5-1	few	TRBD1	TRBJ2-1	CASSSVTGRFYNEQFF	TGCGCCAGCAGCTCTGTGACAGGGCGTTTTTACAATGAGCAGTTCTTC
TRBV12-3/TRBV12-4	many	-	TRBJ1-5	CASSPTVFYRPQHF	TGTGCCAGCAGCCCGACAGTCTTCTATCGGCCCCAGCATTTT
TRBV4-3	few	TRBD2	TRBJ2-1	CASSQRLASGGISYNEQFF	TGCGCCAGCAGCCAGAGGCTGGCTAGCGGGGGCATCTCCTACAATGAGCAGTTCTTC
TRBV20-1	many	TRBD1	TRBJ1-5	CSAPGQGHNQPQHF	TGCAGTGCGCCCGGACAGGGGCACAATCAGCCCCAGCATTTT
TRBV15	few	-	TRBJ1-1	CATSPGPGTEAFF	TGTGCCACCAGCCCCGGGCCGGGCACTGAAGCTTTCTTT
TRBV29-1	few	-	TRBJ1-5	CSVGIPNQPQHF	TGCAGCGTAGGGATCCCTAATCAGCCCCAGCATTTT
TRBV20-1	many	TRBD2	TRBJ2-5	CSAIRRGAAQESQYF	TGCAGTGCCATCCGGCGGGGGGCCGCACAAGAGTCCCAGTACTTC
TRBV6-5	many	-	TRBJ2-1	CASINGGNEQFF	TGTGCCAGCATCAACGGGGGCAATGAGCAGTTCTTC
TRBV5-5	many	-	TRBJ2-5	CASSLPRKETQYF	TGTGCCAGCAGCTTACCCAGGAAGGAGACCCAGTACTTC
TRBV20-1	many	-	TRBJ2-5	CSASWGGGVETQYF	TGCAGTGCTAGCTGGGGAGGAGGGGTAGAGACCCAGTACTTC
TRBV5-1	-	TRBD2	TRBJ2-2	CASSVTSGTNTGELFF	TGCGCCAGCAGCGTGACTAGCGGAACGAACACCGGGGAGCTGTTTTTT
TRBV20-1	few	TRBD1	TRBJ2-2	CSAPTGGDRELFF	TGCAGTGCACCAACAGGGGGTGACCGGGAGCTGTTTTTT
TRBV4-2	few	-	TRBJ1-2	CASSQLERTEINYGYTF	TGTGCCAGCAGCCAACTAGAGCGGACAGAGATTAACTATGGCTACACCTTC
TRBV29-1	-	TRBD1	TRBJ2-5	CSVDFAGQGPTDQETQYF	TGCAGCGTTGATTTCGCGGGACAGGGCCCTACGGACCAAGAGACCCAGTACTTC
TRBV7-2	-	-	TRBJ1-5	CASSLGGRASNQPQHF	TGTGCCAGCAGCTTAGGTGGGAGGGCGAGCAATCAGCCCCAGCATTTT
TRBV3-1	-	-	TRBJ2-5	CASSQDFQAQETQYF	TGTGCCAGCAGCCAAGATTTCCAGGCCCAAGAGACCCAGTACTTC
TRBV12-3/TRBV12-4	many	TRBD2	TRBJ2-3	CASSQNGLASTDTQYF	TGTGCCAGCAGCCAAAATGGACTAGCTAGCACAGATACGCAGTATTTT
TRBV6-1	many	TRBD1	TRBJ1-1	CASSPGGGWDAEAFF	TGTGCCAGCAGTCCAGGGGGAGGGTGGGACGCTGAAGCTTTCTTT
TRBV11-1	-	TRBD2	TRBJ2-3	CASSLWTRTDTQYF	TGTGCCAGCAGCCTTTGGACTAGAACAGATACGCAGTATTTT
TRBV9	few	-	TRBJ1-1	CASSVGPGREAFF	TGTGCCAGCAGCGTAGGGCCAGGCAGAGAAGCTTTCTTT
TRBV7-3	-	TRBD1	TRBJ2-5	CASSSGQGVQETQYF	TGTGCCAGCAGCTCGGGACAGGGGGTCCAAGAGACCCAGTACTTC